Given below is one T cell receptor beta chain in context. The TCRbeta library was prepared with unique molecular identifiers. TCRdb itself ran the PCR reads through MiXCR, one entry per CDR3 protein. This sample yields over 300,000 distinct CDR3 sequences, of which 10% are seen a single time; 2% to 3% belongs to the top ten. The germline V gene encodes CDR1 SGHNT and CDR2 YYREEE (reference sequence). The CDR3 contains 14 residues. The ends lost 6 bases at V and 0 bases at J; junction bases unmatched: 4. This sample was taken from a study of T-cell reconstitution after alpha-beta-depleted transplantation in children.

Sequenced material: PBMCs from the stem cell graft donor, taken from the stem cell graft. The V call is TRBV5-4, the J call TRBJ2-5; 8 bases agree with TRBD2. The TCR sequence derives from a human donor who donated a stem cell graft to a child with acute lymphoblastic leukemia. The chain's CDR3 is CASMQRGYQETQYF. The CDR3 DNA reads TGTGCCAGCATGCAGCGGGGGTACCAAGAGACCCAGTACTTC.